A selection of T cell receptor beta chains follows, all from one sample in a study of T-cell reconstitution after alpha-beta-depleted transplantation in children. A single record per CDR3 protein comes from TCRdb applying MiXCR to the PCR reads. The repertoire holds tens of thousands of distinct CDR3 sequences, with under 8% as singletons. This specimen was PBMCs, mostly from graft donor cells, taken 180 days after TCRalphabeta/CD19-depleted stem cell transplant. Every receptor here comes from a male patient younger than 18 who had a stem cell transplant for acute myeloid leukemia, so the T cells may come from the graft donor. Each CDR3 is given with its conserved first and last residue. Fields, in order: D gene, clone size, V gene, J gene, CDR3 DNA, CDR3 protein. D genes are given only for firm matches. For some rows the clone size is stated as once, few or many, or as a class when expanded; others skip it.

>TRBD2|many|TRBV2|TRBJ2-2
TGTGCCAGCAGGGTCCTAGCGGGAGTGACCGGGGAGCTGTTTTTT
CASRVLAGVTGELFF
>TRBD1|many|TRBV11-2|TRBJ2-1
TGTGCCAGCAGCTTAGCTGCAGGACAGGGCTATGAGCAGTTCTTC
CASSLAAGQGYEQFF
>.|many|TRBV7-2|TRBJ2-3
TGTGCCAGCAGCCCACGCCGGGACGGAGATACGCAGTATTTT
CASSPRRDGDTQYF
>.|many|TRBV4-3|TRBJ1-5
TGCGCCAGCAGCCAAGATCCGATCAATCAGCCCCAGCATTTT
CASSQDPINQPQHF
>.|many|TRBV20-1|TRBJ1-2
TGCAGTGCTAGAGATTCCAGGTCACGCCTTGGCTACACCTTC
CSARDSRSRLGYTF
>.|many|TRBV12-3/TRBV12-4|TRBJ2-3
TGTGCCAGCAGATTCTCCGGGATCCCCACAGATACGCAGTATTTT
CASRFSGIPTDTQYF
>.|many|TRBV18|TRBJ2-1
TGTGCCAGCTCACCAGAACAGGACGCTAATGGTGAGCAGTTCTTC
CASSPEQDANGEQFF
>.|many|TRBV20-1|TRBJ2-5
TGCAGTGCGGAAACCGGGCCCCAAGAGACCCAGTACTTC
CSAETGPQETQYF
>.|.|TRBV5-4|TRBJ1-2
TGTGCCAGCAGCTTGGACAGGGAGGGCTATGGCTACACCTTC
CASSLDREGYGYTF
>TRBD1|many|TRBV7-9|TRBJ2-7
TGTGCCAGCAGCTTAGCTCCGGGACAGGCAACCTACGAGCAGTACTTC
CASSLAPGQATYEQYF